This T cell receptor (beta chain) was sequenced during a study of T cell responses to AZD1222 COVID-19 vaccine. Overall study context: Pooled together were second doses at about 4 or about 12 weeks.

Study-wide results and limits: In all cases, repertoires were sampled only after the peak T cell response.

Data came from immunoSEQ multiplex PCR; TCRdb stores just in-frame clones and leaves some out. The sample has around 110,000 clones; less than 90% are singletons. A word on this clone: Its antigen remains unknown.

J was trimmed by 5 bases and V by 3 bases; bases with no gene match: 5. This CDR3 contains 15 residues. The V gene's germline CDR1 is SGHNT and CDR2 YYREEE (reference sequence). The sequence was collected from an adult in good health. The chain employs TRBV5-4 and TRBJ2-2; 9 nucleotides line up with TRBD1. The source material was peripheral blood, sampled on day 0 of AZD1222 vaccination. CDR3 coding DNA: TGTGCCAGCAGCTCCGGGACAGGGATAACCGGGGAGCTGTTTTTT. Encoded protein: CASSSGTGITGELFF.